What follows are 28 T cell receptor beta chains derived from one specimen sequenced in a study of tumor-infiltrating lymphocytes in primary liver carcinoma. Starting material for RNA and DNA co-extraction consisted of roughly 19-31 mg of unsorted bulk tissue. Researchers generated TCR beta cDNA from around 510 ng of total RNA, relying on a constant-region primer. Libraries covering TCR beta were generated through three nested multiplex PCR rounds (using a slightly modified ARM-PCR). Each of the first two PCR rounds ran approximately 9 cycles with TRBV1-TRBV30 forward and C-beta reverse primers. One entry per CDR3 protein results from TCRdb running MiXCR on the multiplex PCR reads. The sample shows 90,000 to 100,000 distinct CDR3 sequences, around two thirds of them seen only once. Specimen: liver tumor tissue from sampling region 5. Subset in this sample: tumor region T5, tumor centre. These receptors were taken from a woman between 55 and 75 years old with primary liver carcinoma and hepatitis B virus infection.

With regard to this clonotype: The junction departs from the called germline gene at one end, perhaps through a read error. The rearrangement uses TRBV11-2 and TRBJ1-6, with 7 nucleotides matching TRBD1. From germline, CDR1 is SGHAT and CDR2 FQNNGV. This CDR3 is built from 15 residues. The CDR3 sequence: CASRTEGANNSSLHF. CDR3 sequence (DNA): TGTGCCAGCCGAACTGAGGGGGCGAATAATTCATCCCTCCACTTT.

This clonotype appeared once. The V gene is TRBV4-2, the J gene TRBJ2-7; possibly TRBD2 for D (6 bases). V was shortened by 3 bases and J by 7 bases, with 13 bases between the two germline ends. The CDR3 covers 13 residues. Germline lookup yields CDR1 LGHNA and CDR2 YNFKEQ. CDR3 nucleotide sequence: TGTGCCAGCAGCCAGACTAGTGGGGGAGAGCAGTACTTC. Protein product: CASSQTSGGEQYF.

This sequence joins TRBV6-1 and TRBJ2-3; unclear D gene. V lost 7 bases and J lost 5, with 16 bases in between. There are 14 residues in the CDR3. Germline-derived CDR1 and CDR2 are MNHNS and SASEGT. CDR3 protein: CASNDGGPIDTQYF. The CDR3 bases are TGTGCCAGCAATGATGGTGGCCCTATAGATACGCAGTATTTT.

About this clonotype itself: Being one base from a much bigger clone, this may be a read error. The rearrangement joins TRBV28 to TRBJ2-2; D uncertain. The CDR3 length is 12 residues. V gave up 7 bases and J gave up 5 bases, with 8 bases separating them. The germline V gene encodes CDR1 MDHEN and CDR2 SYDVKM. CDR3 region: CASTWSTGELFF. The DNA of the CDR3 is TGTGCCAGCACTTGGTCAACCGGGGAGCTGTTTTTT.

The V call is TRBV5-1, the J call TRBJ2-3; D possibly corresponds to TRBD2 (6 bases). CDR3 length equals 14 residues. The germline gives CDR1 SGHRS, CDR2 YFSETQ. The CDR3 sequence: CSTSTGRRTDTQYF. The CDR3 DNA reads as TGCTCCACCTCTACTGGGAGGAGGACAGATACGCAGTATTTT.

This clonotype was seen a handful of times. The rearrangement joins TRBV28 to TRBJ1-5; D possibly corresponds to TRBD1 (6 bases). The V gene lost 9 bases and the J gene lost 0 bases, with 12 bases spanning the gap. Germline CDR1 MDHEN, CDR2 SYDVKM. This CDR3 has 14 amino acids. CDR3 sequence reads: CASRGGRSNQPQHF. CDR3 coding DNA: TGTGCCAGTAGAGGGGGACGTAGCAATCAGCCCCAGCATTTT.

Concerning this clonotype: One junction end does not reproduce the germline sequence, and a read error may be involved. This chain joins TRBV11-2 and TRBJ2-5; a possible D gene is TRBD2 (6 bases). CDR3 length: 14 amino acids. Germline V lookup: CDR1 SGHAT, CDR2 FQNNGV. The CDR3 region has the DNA TGTTCCAGCAGCTCCACCGGCGGGATAGAGACCCAGTATTTC. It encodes CSSSSTGGIETQYF.

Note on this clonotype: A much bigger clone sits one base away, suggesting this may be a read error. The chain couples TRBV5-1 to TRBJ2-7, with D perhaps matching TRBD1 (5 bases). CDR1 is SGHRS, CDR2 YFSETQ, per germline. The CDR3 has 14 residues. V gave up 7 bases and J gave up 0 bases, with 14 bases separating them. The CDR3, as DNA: TGCGCCAGCGAACGCGACAGTTACTCCTACGAGCAGTACTTC. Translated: CASERDSYSYEQYF.

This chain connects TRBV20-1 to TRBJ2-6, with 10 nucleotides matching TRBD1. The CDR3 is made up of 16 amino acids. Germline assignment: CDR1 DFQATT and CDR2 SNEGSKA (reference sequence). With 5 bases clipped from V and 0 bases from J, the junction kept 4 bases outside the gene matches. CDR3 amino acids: CSAGTGANSGANVLTF. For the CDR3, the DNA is TGCAGTGCTGGGACAGGGGCCAACTCTGGGGCCAACGTCCTGACTTTC.

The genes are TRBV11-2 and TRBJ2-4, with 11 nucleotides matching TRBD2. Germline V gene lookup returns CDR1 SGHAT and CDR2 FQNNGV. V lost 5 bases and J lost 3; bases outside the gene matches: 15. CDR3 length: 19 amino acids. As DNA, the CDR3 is TGTGCCAGCAGCCCTCGACTAGCGGGAAAACCTCGGATCAAAAACATTCAGTACTTC. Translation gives CASSPRLAGKPRIKNIQYF.

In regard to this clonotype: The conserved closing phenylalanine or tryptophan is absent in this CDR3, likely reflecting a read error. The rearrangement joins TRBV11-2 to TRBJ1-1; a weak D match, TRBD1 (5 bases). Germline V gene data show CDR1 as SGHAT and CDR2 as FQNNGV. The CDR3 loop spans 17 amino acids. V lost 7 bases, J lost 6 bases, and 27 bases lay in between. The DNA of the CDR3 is TGTGCCAGCAACCCCCAAGGGACGGGGTCGGAACTTGCTGAAGCTTTCGTT. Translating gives CASNPQGTGSELAEAFV.

The CDR3 DNA is TGTGCCGGCACCCCTCGGACAGCAGGACTACGGGAGCAGTACTTC. Its translation is CAGTPRTAGLREQYF. This rearrangement joins TRBV11-1 to TRBJ2-7; D assignment may be TRBD1 or TRBD2 (6 bases each). The V end was cut by 11 bases, the J end by 7 bases, with 27 bases between. This CDR3 spans 15 amino acids. Germline V gives CDR1 SGHAT, CDR2 FQDESV (reference sequence).

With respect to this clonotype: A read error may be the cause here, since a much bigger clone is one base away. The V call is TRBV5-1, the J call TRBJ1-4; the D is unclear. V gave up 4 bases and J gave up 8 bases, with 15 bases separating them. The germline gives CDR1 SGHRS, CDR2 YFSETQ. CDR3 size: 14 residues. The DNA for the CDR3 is TGCGCCAGCAGCGACGGACCTTTTTACGAAAAACTGTTTTTT. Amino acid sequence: CASSDGPFYEKLFF.

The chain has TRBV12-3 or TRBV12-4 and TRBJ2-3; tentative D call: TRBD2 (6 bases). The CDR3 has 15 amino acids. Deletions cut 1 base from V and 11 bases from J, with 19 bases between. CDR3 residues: CASSLDFGSTDMQYF. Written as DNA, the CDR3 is TGTGCCAGCAGTTTAGATTTCGGGAGCACAGACATGCAGTATTTT.

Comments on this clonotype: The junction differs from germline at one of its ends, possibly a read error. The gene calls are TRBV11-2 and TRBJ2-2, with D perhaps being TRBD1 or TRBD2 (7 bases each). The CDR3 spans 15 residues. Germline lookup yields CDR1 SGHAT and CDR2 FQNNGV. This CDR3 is CVSSARQGGTGELFF. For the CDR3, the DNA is TGTGTCAGCAGTGCCCGACAGGGAGGGACCGGGGAGCTGTTTTTT.

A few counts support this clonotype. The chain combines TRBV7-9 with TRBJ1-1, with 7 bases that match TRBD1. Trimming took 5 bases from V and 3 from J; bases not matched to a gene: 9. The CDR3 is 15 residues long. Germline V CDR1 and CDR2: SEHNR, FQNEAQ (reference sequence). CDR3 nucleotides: TGTGCCAGCAGCGTACGACAGGGAGGGGACACTGAAGCTTTCTTT. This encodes CASSVRQGGDTEAFF.

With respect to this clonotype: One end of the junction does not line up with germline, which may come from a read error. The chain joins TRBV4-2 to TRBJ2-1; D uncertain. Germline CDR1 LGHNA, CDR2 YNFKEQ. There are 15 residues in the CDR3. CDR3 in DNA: TGTGCCAACAGCCAAGTCCCCAGGTCCTACAATGAGCAGTTCTTC. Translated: CANSQVPRSYNEQFF.

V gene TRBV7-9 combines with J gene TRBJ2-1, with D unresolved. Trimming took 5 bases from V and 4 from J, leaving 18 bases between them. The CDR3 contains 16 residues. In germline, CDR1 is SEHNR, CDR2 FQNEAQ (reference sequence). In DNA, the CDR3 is TGTGCCAGCAGCCCCAGATCGGCAGGTGATTACAATGAGCAGTTCTTC. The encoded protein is CASSPRSAGDYNEQFF.

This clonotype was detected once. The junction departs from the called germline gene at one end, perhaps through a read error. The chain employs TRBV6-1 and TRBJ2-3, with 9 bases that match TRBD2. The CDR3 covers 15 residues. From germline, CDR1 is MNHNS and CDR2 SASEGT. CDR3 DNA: TGCGCCAGCAGTGGATTAGCGGGAGCCACATATACGCAGTATTTT. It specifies CASSGLAGATYTQYF.

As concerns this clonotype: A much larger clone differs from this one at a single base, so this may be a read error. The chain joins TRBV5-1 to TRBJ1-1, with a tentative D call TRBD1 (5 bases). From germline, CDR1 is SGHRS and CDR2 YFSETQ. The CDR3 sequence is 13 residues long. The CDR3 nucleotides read TGCGCCAGCAGCCCTTGGGGCGGCACTCAAGCTTTCTTT. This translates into CASSPWGGTQAFF.

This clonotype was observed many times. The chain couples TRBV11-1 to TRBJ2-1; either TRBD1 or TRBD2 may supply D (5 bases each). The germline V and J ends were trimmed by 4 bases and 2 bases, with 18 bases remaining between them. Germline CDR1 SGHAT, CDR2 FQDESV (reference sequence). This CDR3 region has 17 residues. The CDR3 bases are TGTGCCAGCAGCTCTAGATTCAGGGAGAAAGCCTACAATGAGCAGTTCTTC. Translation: CASSSRFREKAYNEQFF.

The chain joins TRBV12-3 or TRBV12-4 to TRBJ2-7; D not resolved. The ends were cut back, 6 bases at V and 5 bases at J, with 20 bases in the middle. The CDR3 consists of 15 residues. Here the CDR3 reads CASSQETGDRNEQYF. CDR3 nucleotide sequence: TGTGCCAGCAGCCAAGAAACGGGTGATCGGAACGAGCAGTACTTC.

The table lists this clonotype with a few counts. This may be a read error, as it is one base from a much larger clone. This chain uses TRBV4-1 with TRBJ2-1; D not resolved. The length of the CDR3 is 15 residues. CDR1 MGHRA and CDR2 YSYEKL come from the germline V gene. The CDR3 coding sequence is TGCGCCAGCAGACCCGTTGGAAGCTCCTACAATGAGCGGTTCTTC. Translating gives CASRPVGSSYNERFF.

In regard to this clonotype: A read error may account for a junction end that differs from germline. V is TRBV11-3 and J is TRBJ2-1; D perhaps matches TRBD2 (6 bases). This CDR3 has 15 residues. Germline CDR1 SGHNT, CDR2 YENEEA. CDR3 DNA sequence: TGTACCAGCAGCCCTCGGGGTGGCGGGAACAATGAGCAGTCCTTC. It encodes CTSSPRGGGNNEQSF.

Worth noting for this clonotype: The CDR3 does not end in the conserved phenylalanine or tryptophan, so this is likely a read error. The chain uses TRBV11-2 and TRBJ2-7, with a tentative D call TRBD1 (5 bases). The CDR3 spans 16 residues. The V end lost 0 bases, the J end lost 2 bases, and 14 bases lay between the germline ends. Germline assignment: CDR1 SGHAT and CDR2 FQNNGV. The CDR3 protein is CASSLDFAGAPYEQYT. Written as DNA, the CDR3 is TGTGCCAGCAGCTTAGATTTTGCTGGGGCCCCCTACGAGCAGTACACC.

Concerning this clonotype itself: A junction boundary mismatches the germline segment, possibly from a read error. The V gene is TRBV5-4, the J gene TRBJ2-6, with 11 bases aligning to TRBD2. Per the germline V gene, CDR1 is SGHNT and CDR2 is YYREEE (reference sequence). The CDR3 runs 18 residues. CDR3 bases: TGTGCCAGCAGCTTGGGCCTAGCGGGAGGACCTTGGGCCAACATCCTGACTTTC. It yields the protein CASSLGLAGGPWANILTF.

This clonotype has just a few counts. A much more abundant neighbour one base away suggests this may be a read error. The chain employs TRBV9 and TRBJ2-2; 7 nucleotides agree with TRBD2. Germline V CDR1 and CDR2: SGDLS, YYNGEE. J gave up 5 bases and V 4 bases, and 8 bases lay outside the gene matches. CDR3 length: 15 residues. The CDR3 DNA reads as TGTGCCAGCAGCATAGATCTGCGGGAGACCGGGGAGCTGTTTTTT. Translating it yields CASSIDLRETGELFF.

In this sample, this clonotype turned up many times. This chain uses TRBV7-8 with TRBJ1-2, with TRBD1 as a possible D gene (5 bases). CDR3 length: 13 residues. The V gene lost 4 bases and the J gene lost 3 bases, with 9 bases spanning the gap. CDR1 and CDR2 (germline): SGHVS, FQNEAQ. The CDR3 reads CASSSQGDYGYTF. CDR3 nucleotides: TGTGCCAGCAGCTCGCAGGGAGACTATGGCTACACCTTC.